A single sample is the source of the 30 T cell receptor beta chains below, sequenced in a study of glioma-infiltrating T cells after dendritic cell vaccination. Clones were sequenced by immunoSEQ multiplex PCR, and TCRdb holds only the in-frame ones, with some missing. The table includes around 58,000 clones, approximately 85% detected once. The specimen was blood, collected before dendritic cell vaccination. These receptor sequences come from a human donor with glioblastoma.

V and J are TRBV10-3 and TRBJ1-4; 9 nucleotides agree with TRBD1. The CDR3 is made up of 17 amino acids. J lost 5 bases, V lost 10 bases, and 17 bases had no gene match. Germline V lookup: CDR1 ENHRY, CDR2 SYGVKD. The CDR3 DNA sequence: TGTGCCACCCGGGCCGACACAGGGGGCGATGGGAATGAAAAACTGTTTTTT. Amino acids: CATRADTGGDGNEKLFF.

This clone came up once. The chain uses TRBV19 and TRBJ2-7, with a weak D call TRBD1 (6 bases). From germline, CDR1 is LNHDA and CDR2 SQIVND (reference sequence). This CDR3 has 12 amino acids. V was clipped by 6 bases and J by 6 bases, with 12 bases between them. DNA of the CDR3: TGTGCCAGTAGGGGGGCTGTTTCCGAGCAGTACTTC. Its translation is CASRGAVSEQYF.

The chain couples TRBV5-6 to TRBJ2-3; 9 positions agree with TRBD2. The CDR3 is made up of 16 amino acids. Germline trimming cut 3 bases from V and 2 bases from J; bases unmatched to any gene: 7. Germline V gives CDR1 SGHDT, CDR2 YYEEEE. CDR3 sequence (DNA): TGTGCCAGCAGCTATCGACTAGCGGTATACACAGATACGCAGTATTTT. It specifies CASSYRLAVYTDTQYF.

The rearrangement joins TRBV5-1 to TRBJ2-2, with D uncertain. The CDR3 contains 12 residues. V was trimmed by 10 bases and J by 1 base, leaving 8 bases between them. The germline V gene has CDR1 SGHRS and CDR2 YFSETQ. The DNA for the CDR3 is TGCGCCTCGGCAGGGAACACCGGGGAGCTGTTTTTT. This sequence encodes CASAGNTGELFF.

V usage is TRBV7-8 and J usage is TRBJ2-2, with TRBD1 as a possible D gene (6 bases). V lost 6 bases to trimming and J lost 6 bases, with 14 bases between them. This CDR3 contains 14 residues. Germline CDR1 SGHVS, CDR2 FQNEAQ. Written as DNA, the CDR3 is TGTGCCAGCAGACCGATCAGGGGACCCGGGGAGCTGTTTTTT. Protein product: CASRPIRGPGELFF.

V and J are TRBV9 and TRBJ1-1, with D perhaps matching TRBD1 (5 bases). Trimming left V 0 bases short and J 7 bases short, with 10 bases between. Germline V gene sequence: CDR1 SGDLS, CDR2 YYNGEE. The CDR3 has 13 residues. DNA of the CDR3: TGTGCCAGCAGCGTAGGAAACAGGCGTGAAGCTTTCTTT. This gives the protein CASSVGNRREAFF.

The genes are TRBV18 and TRBJ1-4, with TRBD1 matching 8 bases. Unmatched junction bases numbered 6, after V lost 2 bases and J lost 7 bases. There are 15 residues in the CDR3. Germline V gives CDR1 KGHSH, CDR2 LQKENI. CDR3: CASSPWTGRVEKLFF. CDR3 nucleotide sequence: TGTGCCAGCTCACCATGGACAGGGCGGGTTGAAAAACTGTTTTTT.

This clone was observed a handful of times. The rearrangement uses TRBV15 and TRBJ2-3; perhaps TRBD2 as D (6 bases). The germline V gene encodes CDR1 LNHNV and CDR2 YYDKDF (reference sequence). There are 18 residues in the CDR3. The V end lost 1 base, the J end lost 0 bases, and 17 bases lay between the germline ends. The CDR3 bases are TGTGCCACCAGCAGAGTCTACCTGGGCGGGGCAAGCACAGATACGCAGTATTTT. This codes for CATSRVYLGGASTDTQYF. The entire variable domain, with the rest obtained from reference TRBV15 and TRBJ2-3, is as follows: DAMVIQNPRYQVTQFGKPVTLSCSQTLNHNVMYWYQQKSSQAPKLLFHYYDKDFNNEADTPDNFQSRRPNTSFCFLDIRSPGLGDTAMYLCATSRVYLGGASTDTQYFGPGTRLTVL.

The V and J genes are TRBV19 and TRBJ1-5; no reliable D call. Germline-derived CDR1 and CDR2 are LNHDA and SQIVND (reference sequence). V lost 6 bases and J lost 5, with 11 bases in between. The CDR3 contains 13 residues. The CDR3 sequence: CASRPTNDQPQHF. CDR3 DNA: TGTGCCAGTAGACCGACAAACGATCAGCCCCAGCATTTT.

This rearrangement joins TRBV4-2 to TRBJ2-3; the match to TRBD2 covers 10 bases. The germline gives CDR1 LGHNA, CDR2 YNFKEQ. Trimming took 0 bases from V and 6 from J; bases not matched to a gene: 9. CDR3 length: 17 amino acids. Written as DNA, the CDR3 is TGTGCCAGCAGCCAAGATCGAGCGGGGGGGCCCGGGGATACGCAGTATTTT. This translates into CASSQDRAGGPGDTQYF.

The sample holds one count of this clone. The V and J genes are TRBV4-1 and TRBJ1-2; D is unclear. Germline values: CDR1 MGHRA, CDR2 YSYEKL. The CDR3 length is 14 residues. V was cut by 4 bases and J by 5 bases, with 14 bases left in between. In nucleotides, the CDR3 is TGCGCCAGCAGCCTGGAGGAGGGATCATATGGCTACACCTTC. Translating gives CASSLEEGSYGYTF.

The rearrangement uses TRBV19 and TRBJ1-2, with D perhaps matching TRBD1 (5 bases). Germline loops: CDR1 LNHDA, CDR2 SQIVND (reference sequence). This CDR3 comprises 14 residues. V lost 5 bases and J 2 bases, leaving 12 bases between the germline ends. The DNA for the CDR3 is TGTGCCAGTAGTGAGGCCAGGGCGAACTATGGCTACACCTTC. Translated: CASSEARANYGYTF. The variable domain in full, completed from reference TRBV19 and TRBJ1-2, reads DGGITQSPKYLFRKEGQNVTLSCEQNLNHDAMYWYRQDPGQGLRLIYYSQIVNDFQKGDIAEGYSVSREKKESFPLTVTSAQKNPTAFYLCASSEARANYGYTFGSGTRLTVV.

CDR3 sequence (DNA): TGTGCCAGCAGCCAATCTACAGCGGGGGGGGCAGATACGCAGTATTTT. Protein sequence: CASSQSTAGGADTQYF. This chain uses TRBV13 with TRBJ2-3; 10 nucleotides line up with TRBD2. The CDR3 is 16 amino acids. Germline V lookup: CDR1 PRHDT, CDR2 FYEKMQ (reference sequence). V was clipped by 5 bases and J by 4 bases; unmatched bases: 9.

The V and J genes are TRBV30 and TRBJ1-2, with 7 positions matching TRBD1. The CDR3 consists of 13 residues. V dropped 4 bases and J dropped 5; count of bases not matched to a gene: 7. Looked up from germline, CDR1 is GTSNPN and CDR2 is SVGIG (reference sequence). Written as DNA, the CDR3 is TGTGCCTGGATGCCCCCGACAGGGTATGGCTACACCTTC. Amino acids: CAWMPPTGYGYTF.

This rearrangement joins TRBV10-3 to TRBJ1-2; maybe TRBD1 (5 bases). Between the trimmed V and J ends, which lost 4 bases and 1 base, there was a span of 10 bases. CDR1 ENHRY and CDR2 SYGVKD come from the germline V gene. CDR3 length equals 14 residues. CDR3 protein: CAISVDRDNYGYTF. CDR3 nucleotides: TGTGCCATCAGTGTTGACAGAGATAACTATGGCTACACCTTC.

The chain links TRBV19 to TRBJ2-3; 8 bases are a match to TRBD2. Germline CDR1 is LNHDA and CDR2 is SQIVND (reference sequence). This CDR3 is built from 15 residues. With 3 bases clipped from V and 3 bases from J, the junction kept 5 bases outside the gene matches. CDR3 DNA: TGTGCCAGTAGTATCGGGGTAGCGGGAACAGATACGCAGTATTTT. This sequence encodes CASSIGVAGTDTQYF.

Note on this clone: Distinct nucleotide sequences in the sample also encode this CDR3. The chain uses TRBV5-1 and TRBJ1-1, with TRBD1 as a possible D gene (5 bases). The CDR3 totals 14 residues. CDR1 and CDR2 from the germline V gene are SGHRS and YFSETQ. The V and J ends lost 0 bases and 3 bases respectively, with 9 bases between them. CDR3 sequence (DNA): TGCGCCAGCAGCTTGGAAGGGGCGGACACTGAAGCTTTCTTT. It encodes CASSLEGADTEAFF.

The chain links TRBV7-6 to TRBJ2-5, with D possibly matching TRBD1 (5 bases). V lost 5 bases and J lost 2, with 12 bases in between. This CDR3 is 14 amino acids long. The germline V gene has CDR1 SGHVS and CDR2 FNYEAQ. The CDR3 loop is CASSASTAQETQYF. The CDR3 bases are TGTGCCAGCAGCGCCTCGACAGCTCAAGAGACCCAGTACTTC.

Worth noting for this clone: Relative to the germline gene, one junction end is altered; a read error may explain this. This sequence joins TRBV7-7 and TRBJ2-7; no firm D call. Germline assignment: CDR1 SSHAT and CDR2 FNYEAQ (reference sequence). The CDR3 runs 13 residues. The CDR3 sequence: CASSLRVAYEQYF. The CDR3, as DNA: TGTGCTAGCAGCTTACGGGTCGCCTACGAGCAGTACTTC.

The chain links TRBV28 to TRBJ1-2; D might be TRBD1 (5 bases). The CDR3 loop spans 11 amino acids. Per germline, CDR1 MDHEN and CDR2 SYDVKM. The germline V and J ends were trimmed by 7 bases and 8 bases, with 11 bases remaining between them. CDR3 sequence: CASIRGEGYTF. The CDR3 nucleotides are TGTGCCAGCATCCGGGGGGAGGGCTACACCTTC.

V and J are TRBV6-4 and TRBJ2-3; 13 nucleotides match TRBD2. The germline V gene has CDR1 MRHNA and CDR2 SNTAGT. The CDR3 sequence is 16 residues long. The V segment lost 3 bases and the J segment 5 bases; nucleotides outside the gene matches: 5. In nucleotides, the CDR3 is TGTGCCAGCAGTGAGCAGGGACTAGCGGGAAGAGATACGCAGTATTTT. As protein: CASSEQGLAGRDTQYF.

J is TRBJ2-5 and V is TRBV19; 8 bases fit TRBD2. The CDR3 extends over 14 amino acids. V gave up 3 bases and J gave up 7 bases; unmatched junction bases: 7. The germline CDR1 and CDR2 sequences are LNHDA and SQIVND (reference sequence). The CDR3 is CASSIRGTRGTQYF. The CDR3 DNA is TGTGCCAGTAGTATCCGTGGGACTAGGGGGACCCAGTACTTC.

The chain has TRBV6-5 and TRBJ2-7; tentatively, D is TRBD1 (6 bases). V was trimmed by 0 bases and J by 3 bases, leaving 12 bases between them. Looked up from germline, CDR1 is MNHEY and CDR2 is SVGAGI. This CDR3 region has 15 residues. The CDR3 region is CASSYSSGHLYEQYF. The CDR3 nucleotides are TGTGCCAGCAGTTACTCTTCGGGACACCTCTACGAGCAGTACTTC.

The rearrangement links TRBV5-1 to TRBJ1-3; the D is unclear. This CDR3 contains 16 residues. CDR1 is SGHRS, CDR2 YFSETQ, per germline. V lost 1 base, J lost 0 bases, and 11 bases lay in between. The DNA for the CDR3 is TGCGCCAGCAGCTTGTCGGGTGCCTCCTCTGGAAACACCATATATTTT. It is translated as CASSLSGASSGNTIYF.

This chain uses TRBV9 with TRBJ2-7; 7 nucleotides agree with TRBD2. With 0 bases clipped from V and 4 bases from J, the junction kept 10 bases outside the gene matches. Germline V gene sequence: CDR1 SGDLS, CDR2 YYNGEE. The CDR3 runs 16 residues. CDR3 loop: CASSVATGTKLYEQYF. CDR3 sequence (DNA): TGTGCCAGCAGCGTAGCAACCGGGACTAAATTGTACGAGCAGTACTTC.

This sequence joins TRBV5-1 and TRBJ2-5; D is undetermined. This CDR3 spans 13 amino acids. Germline V gives CDR1 SGHRS, CDR2 YFSETQ. The V end lost 3 bases, the J end lost 3 bases, and 9 bases lay between the germline ends. This CDR3 reads CASSSLEKETQYF. CDR3 bases: TGCGCCAGCAGCTCGTTAGAAAAAGAGACCCAGTACTTC.

The chain has TRBV27 and TRBJ2-5; tentative D call: TRBD2 (6 bases). With 6 bases removed from V and 2 bases from J, the gap between germline ends came to 13 bases. From germline, CDR1 is MNHEY and CDR2 SMNVEV (reference sequence). This CDR3 is built from 14 residues. The CDR3 DNA reads as TGTGCCAGCAGCTCTAGGACTACTCAAGAGACCCAGTACTTC. It yields the protein CASSSRTTQETQYF.

This rearrangement joins TRBV11-2 to TRBJ2-7; 11 bases map to TRBD2. The CDR3 length is 15 residues. Trimming removed 7 bases from V and 4 bases from J; junction bases left unmatched: 9. Germline values: CDR1 SGHAT, CDR2 FQNNGV. The CDR3 protein is CASIYLAGGSYEQYF. CDR3 nucleotides: TGTGCCAGCATCTACCTAGCGGGGGGATCGTACGAGCAGTACTTC.

The chain recombines TRBV5-4 with TRBJ1-1, with no clear D. This CDR3 contains 15 residues. The germline V gene has CDR1 SGHNT and CDR2 YYREEE (reference sequence). V lost 0 bases, J lost 5 bases, and 14 bases lay in between. The CDR3 sequence: CASSLDRGIWTEAFF. The CDR3 nucleotides are TGTGCCAGCAGCTTGGATCGGGGAATATGGACTGAAGCTTTCTTT.

The chain links TRBV4-2 to TRBJ2-7; TRBD1 matches at 10 bases. The CDR3 is made up of 16 amino acids. In germline, CDR1 is LGHNA, CDR2 YNFKEQ. The J segment lost 7 bases and the V segment lost 0 bases, leaving 9 bases of the junction unmatched. The chain's CDR3 is CASSQDLGTGAGEQYF. In nucleotides, the CDR3 is TGTGCCAGCAGCCAAGATTTGGGGACAGGGGCTGGGGAGCAGTACTTC.